Below, 28 T cell receptor beta chains from the same sample are listed, as sequenced in a study of T cell changes during pregnancy in multiple sclerosis. Profiling relied on immunoSEQ multiplex PCR, and the TCRdb table lists in-frame clones only, not all of them. The sample contains tens of thousands of clones, roughly 90% of which appear only once. Sequencing was performed on CD4+ T cells from peripheral blood mononuclear cells, taken in the second trimester of pregnancy. These receptors all come from a female donor with multiple sclerosis, enrolled in a pregnancy study.

The chain employs TRBV2 and TRBJ2-1; TRBD1 might be the D (6 bases). The V end was cut by 5 bases, the J end by 3 bases, with 14 bases between. This CDR3 contains 15 residues. Germline-derived CDR1 and CDR2 are SNHLY and FYNNEI. CDR3 region: CASSRQEIGYNEQFF. DNA of the CDR3: TGTGCCAGCAGTAGACAGGAAATAGGCTACAATGAGCAGTTCTTC. The entire variable domain, with the rest obtained from reference TRBV2 and TRBJ2-1, is as follows: EPEVTQTPSHQVTQMGQEVILRCVPISNHLYFYWYRQILGQKVEFLVSFYNNEISEKSEIFDDQFSVERPDGSNFTLKIRSTKLEDSAMYFCASSRQEIGYNEQFFGPGTRLTVL.

This sequence joins TRBV30 and TRBJ2-6; 10 bases line up with TRBD1. This CDR3 contains 17 residues. Germline CDR1 is GTSNPN and CDR2 is SVGIG (reference sequence). V was clipped by 3 bases and J by 3 bases; unmatched bases: 8. The CDR3 here is CAWSPMDRGNGANVLTF. In DNA, the CDR3 is TGTGCCTGGAGCCCGATGGACAGGGGGAATGGGGCCAACGTCCTGACTTTC.

In DNA form, the CDR3 reads TGTGCCAGCAGCGTAACAGGGGGGAATGAGCAGTTCTTC. Translation: CASSVTGGNEQFF. The chain has TRBV9 and TRBJ2-1, with TRBD1 identical over 8 bases. V shed 1 base and J 7 bases; nucleotides not matched to a gene: 1. The germline CDR1 and CDR2 sequences are SGDLS and YYNGEE. This CDR3 is built from 13 residues.

The chain has TRBV5-1 and TRBJ1-2; 7 nucleotides line up with TRBD1. This CDR3 contains 13 residues. The junction had 4 bases not matched to a gene; V was cut back by 0 bases and J by 8 bases. Germline V gene data show CDR1 as SGHRS and CDR2 as YFSETQ. DNA of the CDR3: TGCGCCAGCAGCTTGGGACAGGGAGTGGGCTACACCTTC. It translates to CASSLGQGVGYTF.

The chain is built from TRBV9 and TRBJ1-2, with TRBD1 matching 10 bases. The CDR3 sequence is 16 residues long. Trimming removed 4 bases from V and 6 bases from J; junction bases left unmatched: 12. Germline V gives CDR1 SGDLS, CDR2 YYNGEE. The CDR3 nucleotides read TGTGCCAGCAGCCGGTCCGGGACAGGGGATGATAATGGCTACACCTTC. Translated, it gives CASSRSGTGDDNGYTF.

The CDR3 sequence: CASSLVGGGGETQYF. DNA of the CDR3: TGCGCCAGCAGCTTGGTAGGAGGGGGCGGGGAGACCCAGTACTTC. The chain is built from TRBV5-1 and TRBJ2-5; perhaps TRBD1 as D (7 bases). V dropped 0 bases and J dropped 5 bases, with 14 bases sitting between them. From germline, CDR1 is SGHRS and CDR2 YFSETQ. The CDR3 is 15 residues long.

This sequence joins TRBV18 and TRBJ1-1; tentative D call: TRBD1 (6 bases). Germline V gene lookup returns CDR1 KGHSH and CDR2 LQKENI. V lost 6 bases and J 0 bases, leaving 20 bases between the germline ends. The CDR3 is made up of 17 amino acids. CDR3 sequence: CASSPTGTTIMNTEAFF. CDR3 sequence (DNA): TGTGCCAGCTCCCCTACAGGGACAACCATCATGAACACTGAAGCTTTCTTT.

This rearrangement joins TRBV2 to TRBJ2-7; 8 nucleotides align to TRBD1. Germline CDR1 is SNHLY and CDR2 is FYNNEI. This CDR3 is 15 amino acids long. The trim removed 4 bases at V and 6 bases at J, leaving 11 bases unmatched. The CDR3 spells CASSALDRDDGEQYF. CDR3 bases: TGTGCCAGCAGTGCCCTGGACAGGGACGACGGCGAGCAGTACTTC.

The CDR3 spells CASNMAGTGGAYGYTF. CDR3 in DNA: TGTGCCAGCAACATGGCCGGGACAGGGGGCGCCTATGGCTACACCTTC. The gene calls are TRBV5-6 and TRBJ1-2; 12 bases align to TRBD1. V shed 6 bases and J 4 bases; nucleotides not matched to a gene: 10. The germline V gene encodes CDR1 SGHDT and CDR2 YYEEEE. This CDR3 is 16 amino acids long.

This sequence joins TRBV2 and TRBJ2-3; tentative D call: TRBD1 (5 bases). This CDR3 comprises 14 residues. Germline lookup yields CDR1 SNHLY and CDR2 FYNNEI. V was clipped by 2 bases and J by 7 bases, with 13 bases between them. The CDR3 here is CASSEQGPSHTQYF. Written as DNA, the CDR3 is TGTGCCAGCAGTGAACAGGGCCCTAGTCATACGCAGTATTTT.

V and J are TRBV27 and TRBJ2-6; D uncertain. Per the germline V gene, CDR1 is MNHEY and CDR2 is SMNVEV (reference sequence). V lost 3 bases and J lost 0, with 12 bases in between. The CDR3 runs to 17 residues. The CDR3 region has the DNA TGTGCCAGCAGTTTGTATACAACCTTCTCTGGGGCCAACGTCCTGACTTTC. Amino acid sequence: CASSLYTTFSGANVLTF.

The rearrangement uses TRBV29-1 and TRBJ2-3; 8 bases agree with TRBD1. Germline trimming cut 6 bases from V and 6 bases from J; bases unmatched to any gene: 11. The CDR3 contains 14 residues. Germline V gene data show CDR1 as SQVTM and CDR2 as ANQGSEA. CDR3 sequence: CSVNRDRNTDTQYF. In DNA, the CDR3 is TGCAGCGTAAACCGGGACAGGAATACCGATACGCAGTATTTT.

The V call is TRBV11-2, the J call TRBJ2-3, with 16 nucleotides matching TRBD2. The germline V gene has CDR1 SGHAT and CDR2 FQNNGV. The trim removed 6 bases at V and 1 base at J, leaving 4 bases unmatched. The CDR3 totals 17 residues. The CDR3 DNA reads as TGTGCCAGCAGGGGACTAGCGGGAGGGCCTGGCACAGATACGCAGTATTTT. Protein sequence: CASRGLAGGPGTDTQYF.

The chain uses TRBV6-5 and TRBJ2-7, with D maybe TRBD1 (6 bases). This CDR3 has 15 residues. Trimming removed 2 bases from V and 2 bases from J, with 13 bases in between. Germline CDR1 MNHEY, CDR2 SVGAGI. The chain's CDR3 is CASSYNRAPPYEQYF. For the CDR3, the DNA is TGTGCCAGCAGTTACAACAGGGCGCCCCCCTACGAGCAGTACTTC.

The chain is built from TRBV2 and TRBJ2-1; weak D call: TRBD2 (5 bases). The CDR3 runs to 15 residues. Looked up from germline, CDR1 is SNHLY and CDR2 is FYNNEI. With 4 bases removed from V and 5 bases from J, the gap between germline ends came to 15 bases. CDR3 sequence reads: CASSVLREGNNEQFF. The CDR3 DNA is TGTGCCAGCAGTGTATTGAGGGAAGGGAACAATGAGCAGTTCTTC.

This chain connects TRBV11-3 to TRBJ2-7, with D unclear. The V end lost 1 base, the J end lost 4 bases, and 8 bases lay between the germline ends. This CDR3 is built from 13 residues. Germline lookup yields CDR1 SGHNT and CDR2 YENEEA. CDR3: CASSLGFTYEQYF. The CDR3, as DNA: TGTGCCAGCAGCTTAGGATTCACTTACGAGCAGTACTTC. Variable domain in full (rest from reference TRBV11-3 and TRBJ2-7): EAGVVQSPRYKIIEKKQPVAFWCNPISGHNTLYWYLQNLGQGPELLIRYENEEAVDDSQLPKDRFSAERLKGVDSTLKIQPAELGDSAVYLCASSLGFTYEQYFGPGTRLTVT.

This chain joins TRBV5-1 and TRBJ2-7; possible D gene TRBD2, 5 bases. V lost 0 bases and J lost 2, with 6 bases in between. The CDR3 loop spans 13 amino acids. Germline-derived CDR1 and CDR2 are SGHRS and YFSETQ. The DNA of the CDR3 is TGCGCCAGCAGCTTGGCGGGGACCTACGAGCAGTACTTC. The encoded protein is CASSLAGTYEQYF.

In its sample, this clone was seen a few times. Other nucleotide sequences from this sample produce the same CDR3. The chain is built from TRBV11-3 and TRBJ1-3; the match to TRBD1 covers 9 bases. The CDR3 loop spans 15 amino acids. From germline, CDR1 is SGHNT and CDR2 YENEEA. V shed 5 bases and J 2 bases; nucleotides not matched to a gene: 4. CDR3 sequence (DNA): TGTGCCAGCAGCCCCGGACAGGGGCCTGGAAACACCATATATTTT. It translates to CASSPGQGPGNTIYF.

CDR3 amino acids: CASSVNEQFF. CDR3 sequence (DNA): TGTGCCAGCAGTGTAAATGAGCAGTTCTTC. The rearrangement joins TRBV25-1 to TRBJ2-1, with D uncertain. The CDR3 consists of 10 residues. The germline V gene encodes CDR1 MGHDK and CDR2 SYGVNS. V was trimmed by 4 bases and J by 7 bases, leaving 2 bases between them.

The chain employs TRBV7-6 and TRBJ2-1; D is ambiguous. There are 13 residues in the CDR3. Trimming left V 2 bases short and J 7 bases short, with 9 bases between. The germline V gene encodes CDR1 SGHVS and CDR2 FNYEAQ. The CDR3 nucleotides are TGTGCCAGCAGCTTATTCCACGGTAATGAGCAGTTCTTC. It is translated as CASSLFHGNEQFF.

The chain is built from TRBV5-4 and TRBJ1-2; D is undetermined. V was shortened by 0 bases and J by 4 bases, with 4 bases between the two germline ends. CDR3 length equals 12 residues. CDR1 SGHNT and CDR2 YYREEE come from the germline V gene (reference sequence). The CDR3 bases are TGTGCCAGCAGCTTGGACGGCTATGGCTACACCTTC. This translates into CASSLDGYGYTF.

The chain couples TRBV28 to TRBJ2-2; D is uncertain. Per germline, CDR1 MDHEN and CDR2 SYDVKM. The CDR3 spans 13 residues. V was shortened by 7 bases and J by 5 bases, with 11 bases between the two germline ends. The DNA for the CDR3 is TGTGCCAGCAAATCCGGTGGTACCGGGGAGCTGTTTTTT. Translating it yields CASKSGGTGELFF.

The V and J genes are TRBV11-2 and TRBJ2-7; D possibly corresponds to TRBD2 (7 bases). V was clipped by 5 bases and J by 0 bases, with 23 bases between them. Germline-derived CDR1 and CDR2 are SGHAT and FQNNGV. The CDR3 spans 18 residues. CDR3 in DNA: TGTGCCAGCAGCCCCGGGGGGCTAGCGGATAAGAGCTCCTACGAGCAGTACTTC. Translated: CASSPGGLADKSSYEQYF.

This chain uses TRBV7-8 with TRBJ1-2; no clear D gene. This CDR3 spans 15 amino acids. Germline assignment: CDR1 SGHVS and CDR2 FQNEAQ. V lost 7 bases and J lost 2, with 17 bases in between. For the CDR3, the DNA is TGTGCCAGCACCTCCAGGCGGGAGGCGAACTATGGCTACACCTTC. Translated: CASTSRREANYGYTF.

The genes are TRBV30 and TRBJ1-2; tentatively, D is TRBD1 (5 bases). The V end was cut by 5 bases, the J end by 8 bases, with 21 bases between. Germline CDR1 is GTSNPN and CDR2 is SVGIG (reference sequence). This CDR3 contains 14 residues. The CDR3 region has the DNA TGTGCCTGGTCGAAAGGGGCGCGGTTGAGCGGCTACACCTTC. Residues: CAWSKGARLSGYTF.

The chain couples TRBV7-2 to TRBJ2-7; 11 bases map to TRBD2. This CDR3 comprises 15 residues. Germline trimming cut 5 bases from V and 4 bases from J; bases unmatched to any gene: 7. CDR1 SGHTA and CDR2 FQGNSA come from the germline V gene. The CDR3 sequence is CASSPIAGGPYEQYF. Written as DNA, the CDR3 is TGTGCCAGCAGCCCGATAGCGGGAGGGCCGTACGAGCAGTACTTC.

The chain couples TRBV15 to TRBJ2-7; the D gene is possibly TRBD2 (6 bases). CDR3 length equals 15 residues. From germline, CDR1 is LNHNV and CDR2 YYDKDF (reference sequence). Trimming stripped 1 base from V and 3 bases from J, with 13 bases between. The CDR3 coding sequence is TGTGCCACCAGCAGAGGGGGCGGAGGGGTCTACGAGCAGTACTTC. Translating gives CATSRGGGGVYEQYF.

The chain carries TRBV7-2 and TRBJ2-1, with 8 bases that match TRBD2. Losses at the gene ends were 5 bases for V and 10 bases for J; bases not matched to a gene: 16. In germline, CDR1 is SGHTA, CDR2 FQGNSA. The CDR3 runs 16 residues. The CDR3 coding sequence is TGTGCCAGCAGCCCACCGGGACTAGTAAGTTCGGTGGAGCAGTTCTTC. It encodes CASSPPGLVSSVEQFF.